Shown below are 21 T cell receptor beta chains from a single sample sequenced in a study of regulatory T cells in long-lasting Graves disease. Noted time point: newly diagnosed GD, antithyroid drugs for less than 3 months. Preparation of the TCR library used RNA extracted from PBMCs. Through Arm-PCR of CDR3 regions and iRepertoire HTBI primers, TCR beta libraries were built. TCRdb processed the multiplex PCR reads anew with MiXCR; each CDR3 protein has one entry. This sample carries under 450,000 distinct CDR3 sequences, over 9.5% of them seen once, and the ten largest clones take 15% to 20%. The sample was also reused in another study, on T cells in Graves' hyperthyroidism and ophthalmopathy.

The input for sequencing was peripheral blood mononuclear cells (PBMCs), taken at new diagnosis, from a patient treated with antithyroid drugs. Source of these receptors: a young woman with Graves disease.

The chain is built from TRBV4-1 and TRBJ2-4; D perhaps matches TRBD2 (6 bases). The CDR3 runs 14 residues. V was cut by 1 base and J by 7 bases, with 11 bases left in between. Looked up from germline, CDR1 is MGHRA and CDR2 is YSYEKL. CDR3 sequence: CASSQVAGRNIQYF. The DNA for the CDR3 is TGCGCCAGCAGCCAAGTCGCGGGGAGGAACATTCAGTACTTC.

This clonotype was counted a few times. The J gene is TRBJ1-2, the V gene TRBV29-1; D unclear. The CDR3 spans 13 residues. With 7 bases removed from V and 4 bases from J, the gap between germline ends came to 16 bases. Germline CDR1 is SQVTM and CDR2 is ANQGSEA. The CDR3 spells CSDADLKGYGYTF. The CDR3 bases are TGCAGCGACGCGGACCTGAAGGGCTATGGCTACACCTTC.

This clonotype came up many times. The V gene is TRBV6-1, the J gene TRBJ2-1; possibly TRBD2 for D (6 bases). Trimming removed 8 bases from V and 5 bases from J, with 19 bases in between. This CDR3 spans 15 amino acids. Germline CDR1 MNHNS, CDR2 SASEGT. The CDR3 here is CASGPTRDLHNEQFF. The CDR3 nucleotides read TGTGCCAGCGGACCGACTAGAGACTTACACAATGAGCAGTTCTTC.

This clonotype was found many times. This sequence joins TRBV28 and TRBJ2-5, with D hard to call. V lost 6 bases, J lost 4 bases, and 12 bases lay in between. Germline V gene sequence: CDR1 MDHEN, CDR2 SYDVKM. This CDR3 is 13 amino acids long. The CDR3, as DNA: TGTGCCAGCAGGGGTCCCGATGGAGAGACCCAGTACTTC. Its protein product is CASRGPDGETQYF.

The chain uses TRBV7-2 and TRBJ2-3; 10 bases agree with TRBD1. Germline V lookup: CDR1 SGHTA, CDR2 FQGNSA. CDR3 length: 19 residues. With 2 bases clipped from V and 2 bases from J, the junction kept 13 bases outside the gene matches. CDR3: CASSLRILFGTGATDTQYF. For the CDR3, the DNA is TGTGCCAGCAGCTTACGTATCCTCTTCGGGACAGGGGCCACAGATACGCAGTATTTT.

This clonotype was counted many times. The CDR3 nucleotides are TGTGCCAGCAGTTTACTAGGGGGCTTCAAGGCCGGGGAGCTGTTTTTT. Its protein product is CASSLLGGFKAGELFF. The V call is TRBV12-3 or TRBV12-4, the J call TRBJ2-2, with 7 bases fitting TRBD1. The CDR3 runs 16 residues. Trimming took 2 bases from V and 6 from J; bases not matched to a gene: 9.

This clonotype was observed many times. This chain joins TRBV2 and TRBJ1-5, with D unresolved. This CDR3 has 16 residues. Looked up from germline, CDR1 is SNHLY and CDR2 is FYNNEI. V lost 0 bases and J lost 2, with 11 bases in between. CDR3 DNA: TGTGCCAGCAGTGAAGCGAGCGGGGTGGGCAATCAGCCCCAGCATTTT. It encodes CASSEASGVGNQPQHF.

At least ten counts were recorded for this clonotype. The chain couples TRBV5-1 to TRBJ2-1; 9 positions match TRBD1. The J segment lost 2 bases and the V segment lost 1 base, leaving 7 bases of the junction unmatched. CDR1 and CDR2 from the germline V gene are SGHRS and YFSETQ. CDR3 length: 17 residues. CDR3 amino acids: CASSLTITGGPYNEQFF. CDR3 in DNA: TGCGCCAGCAGCTTGACTATCACAGGGGGCCCCTACAATGAGCAGTTCTTC.

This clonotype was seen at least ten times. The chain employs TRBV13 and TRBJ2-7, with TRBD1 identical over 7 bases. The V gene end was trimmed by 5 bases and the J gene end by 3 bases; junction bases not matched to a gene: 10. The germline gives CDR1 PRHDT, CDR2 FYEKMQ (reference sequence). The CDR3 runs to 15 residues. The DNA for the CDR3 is TGTGCCAGCAGCACAGGGGCGGAAGGGGGCTACGAGCAGTACTTC. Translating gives CASSTGAEGGYEQYF.

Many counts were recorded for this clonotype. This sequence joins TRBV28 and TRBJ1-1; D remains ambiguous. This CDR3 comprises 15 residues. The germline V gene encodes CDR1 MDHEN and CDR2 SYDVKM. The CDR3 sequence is CAAEWRAPGNTEAFF. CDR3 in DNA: TGTGCGGCGGAATGGAGGGCCCCGGGGAACACTGAAGCTTTCTTT.

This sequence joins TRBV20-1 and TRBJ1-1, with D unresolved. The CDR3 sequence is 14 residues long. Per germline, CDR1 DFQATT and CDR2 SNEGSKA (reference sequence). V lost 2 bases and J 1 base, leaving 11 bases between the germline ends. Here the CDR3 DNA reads TGCAGTGCTAGATTGGGTTCCCCGAACACTGAAGCTTTCTTT. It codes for CSARLGSPNTEAFF.

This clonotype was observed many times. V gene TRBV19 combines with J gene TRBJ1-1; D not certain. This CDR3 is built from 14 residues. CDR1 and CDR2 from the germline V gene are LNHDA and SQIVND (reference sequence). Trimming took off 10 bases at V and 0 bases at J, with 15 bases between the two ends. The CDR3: CATSLDTLNTEAFF. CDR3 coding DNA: TGTGCCACCTCACTCGACACCCTGAACACTGAAGCTTTCTTT.

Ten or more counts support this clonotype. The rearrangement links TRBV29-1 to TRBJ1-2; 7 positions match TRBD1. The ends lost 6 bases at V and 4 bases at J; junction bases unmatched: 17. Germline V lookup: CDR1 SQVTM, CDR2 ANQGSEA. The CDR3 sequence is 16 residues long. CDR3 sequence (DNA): TGCAGCGTATTGCGGACAGGCCTTCCTGGGGGCTATGGCTACACCTTC. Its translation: CSVLRTGLPGGYGYTF.

The CDR3 region has the DNA TGCAGTGCTAGAGTCCCCACGATGGGGAATGAGCAGTTCTTC. Translation gives CSARVPTMGNEQFF. V and J are TRBV20-1 and TRBJ2-1, with D uncertain. V was pared by 1 base and J by 7 bases, with 14 bases between. This CDR3 is 14 amino acids long. CDR1 and CDR2 from the germline V gene are DFQATT and SNEGSKA (reference sequence).

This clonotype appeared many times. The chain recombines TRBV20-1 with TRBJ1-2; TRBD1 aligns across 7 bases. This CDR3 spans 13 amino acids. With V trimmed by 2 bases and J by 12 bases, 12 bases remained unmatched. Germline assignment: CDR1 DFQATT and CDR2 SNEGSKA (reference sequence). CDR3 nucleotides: TGCAGTGCTAGACTCCCGGGACAGACTCAGAACACCTTC. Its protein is CSARLPGQTQNTF.

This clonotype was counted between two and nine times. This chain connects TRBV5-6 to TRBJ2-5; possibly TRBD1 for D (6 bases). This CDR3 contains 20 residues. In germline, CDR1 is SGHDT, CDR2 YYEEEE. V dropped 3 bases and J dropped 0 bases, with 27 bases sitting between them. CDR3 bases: TGTGCCAGCAGCTCCAATGCCCGACAGGTCACGAACCCTTACCAAGAGACCCAGTACTTC. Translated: CASSSNARQVTNPYQETQYF.

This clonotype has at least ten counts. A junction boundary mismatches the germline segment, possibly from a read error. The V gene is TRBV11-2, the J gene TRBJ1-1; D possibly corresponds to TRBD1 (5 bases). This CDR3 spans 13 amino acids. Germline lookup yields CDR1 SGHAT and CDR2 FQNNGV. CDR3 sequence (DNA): TGCGCCAGCAGCCTCCGGGACTACTCTGAAGCTTTCTTT. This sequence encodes CASSLRDYSEAFF.

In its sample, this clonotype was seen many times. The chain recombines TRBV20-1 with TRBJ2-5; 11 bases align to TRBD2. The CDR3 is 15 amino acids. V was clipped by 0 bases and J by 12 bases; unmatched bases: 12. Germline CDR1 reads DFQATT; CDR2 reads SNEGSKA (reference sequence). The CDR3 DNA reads TGCAGTGCTAGAGATCAGTGGACTAGCGGGCTCTCAGAGTACTTC. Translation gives CSARDQWTSGLSEYF.

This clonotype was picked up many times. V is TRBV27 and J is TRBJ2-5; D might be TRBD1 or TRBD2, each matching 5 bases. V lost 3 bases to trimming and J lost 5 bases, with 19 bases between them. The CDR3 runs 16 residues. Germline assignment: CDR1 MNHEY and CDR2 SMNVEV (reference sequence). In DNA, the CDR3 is TGTGCCAGCAGTTTCCTCCCGGGGACCAGAGGGGAGACCCAGTACTTC. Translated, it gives CASSFLPGTRGETQYF.

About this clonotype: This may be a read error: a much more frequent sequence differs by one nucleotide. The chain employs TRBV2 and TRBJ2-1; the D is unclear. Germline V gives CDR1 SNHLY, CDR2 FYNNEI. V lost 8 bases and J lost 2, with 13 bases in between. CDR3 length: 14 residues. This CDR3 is CASVVSRTYNEQFF. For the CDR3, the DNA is TGTGCCAGCGTAGTTAGCAGGACCTACAATGAGCAGTTCTTC.

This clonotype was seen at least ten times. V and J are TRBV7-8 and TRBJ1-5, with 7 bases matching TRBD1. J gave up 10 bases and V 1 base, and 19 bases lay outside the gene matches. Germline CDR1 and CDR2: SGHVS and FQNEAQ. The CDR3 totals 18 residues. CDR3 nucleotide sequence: TGTGCCAGCAGCTTAGGGGGGATCAGGGGGTCCTGGGGCCGCCCCCAGCATTTT. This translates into CASSLGGIRGSWGRPQHF.